The 17 T cell receptor beta chains below all came from one sample that was sequenced in a study of T cell responses to AZD1222 COVID-19 vaccine. Data came from immunoSEQ multiplex PCR; TCRdb stores just in-frame clones and leaves some out. Among 100,000 to 150,000 clones listed, 85% to 90% were seen once. The sequences come from peripheral blood, collected on day 0 of AZD1222 vaccination. These receptors were collected from an adult in good health.

CDR3 in amino acids: CASSERLNTEAFF. As DNA, the CDR3 is TGTGCCAGCAGTGAAAGGTTGAACACTGAAGCTTTCTTT. V and J are TRBV6-4 and TRBJ1-1; D gene unclear. Germline V lookup: CDR1 MRHNA, CDR2 SNTAGT. The CDR3 has 13 amino acids. The V end was cut by 3 bases, the J end by 0 bases, with 5 bases between.

The rearrangement links TRBV3-1 (or the pseudogene TRBV3-2) to TRBJ2-2, with TRBD1 as a possible D gene (6 bases). This CDR3 region has 16 residues. V lost 4 bases and J lost 1, with 13 bases in between. Germline V gene lookup returns CDR1 LGHDT and CDR2 YNNKEL (reference sequence). Here the CDR3 reads CASSPQGQWNTGELFF. The CDR3 region has the DNA TGTGCCAGCAGCCCCCAGGGGCAATGGAACACCGGGGAGCTGTTTTTT.

J is TRBJ1-1 and V is TRBV7-8; D is uncertain. Germline values: CDR1 SGHVS, CDR2 FQNEAQ. The CDR3 is 16 residues long. Trimming shortened V by 1 base and J by 0 bases, and 12 bases separated the two germline ends. In DNA form, the CDR3 reads TGTGCCAGCAGCTTAGGTGCAGGCACAATGAACACTGAAGCTTTCTTT. It codes for CASSLGAGTMNTEAFF.

This rearrangement joins TRBV29-1 to TRBJ1-2; D gene ambiguous. V was pared by 2 bases and J by 2 bases, with 18 bases between. The CDR3 contains 16 residues. In germline, CDR1 is SQVTM, CDR2 ANQGSEA. The CDR3 DNA sequence: TGCAGCGTTGAACCTTTAAACCAGGAATTGAACTATGGCTACACCTTC. Translating it yields CSVEPLNQELNYGYTF. The full variable domain, in which reference TRBV29-1 and TRBJ1-2 provide the parts outside the CDR3, is SAVISQKPSRDICQRGTSLTIQCQVDSQVTMMFWYRQQPGQSLTLIATANQGSEATYESGFVIDKFPISRPNLTFSTLTVSNMSPEDSSIYLCSVEPLNQELNYGYTFGSGTRLTVV.

V is TRBV3-1 (or the pseudogene TRBV3-2) and J is TRBJ2-2; no definite D call. CDR3 size: 15 residues. With 1 base removed from V and 6 bases from J, the gap between germline ends came to 12 bases. CDR1 and CDR2 (germline): LGHDT, YNNKEL (reference sequence). Here the CDR3 DNA reads TGTGCCAGCAGCCAAGCCACTCACCGCCCCGGGGAGCTGTTTTTT. It specifies CASSQATHRPGELFF.

The V gene is TRBV18, the J gene TRBJ2-2, with 8 bases identical to TRBD1. The CDR3 is made up of 18 amino acids. The V segment lost 6 bases and the J segment 0 bases; nucleotides outside the gene matches: 12. Germline V lookup: CDR1 KGHSH, CDR2 LQKENI. The CDR3 here is CASSPDQGAAANTGELFF. The CDR3 DNA sequence: TGTGCCAGCTCCCCAGACCAGGGGGCGGCTGCGAACACCGGGGAGCTGTTTTTT.

The gene calls are TRBV18 and TRBJ2-2, with D possibly TRBD2 on 6 matching bases. V lost 6 bases, J lost 6 bases, and 14 bases lay in between. The CDR3 has 14 residues. The germline V gene encodes CDR1 KGHSH and CDR2 LQKENI. CDR3 sequence (DNA): TGTGCCAGCTCTCCGGTGGAGGGTTCCGGGGAGCTGTTTTTT. Protein product: CASSPVEGSGELFF.

This chain's CDR3 is CASSELGRTNEKLFF. CDR3 DNA: TGTGCCAGCAGTGAGTTGGGGCGTACTAATGAAAAACTGTTTTTT. J is TRBJ1-4 and V is TRBV25-1, with D possibly matching TRBD1 (5 bases). The germline gives CDR1 MGHDK, CDR2 SYGVNS. CDR3 length: 15 residues. Trimming cost V 3 bases and J 2 bases, with 10 bases left between them.

This sequence joins TRBV28 and TRBJ2-7; unclear D gene. V was pared by 2 bases and J by 3 bases, with 11 bases between. Germline V gene sequence: CDR1 MDHEN, CDR2 SYDVKM. The CDR3 contains 14 residues. DNA for the CDR3: TGTGCCAGCAGTTTAGCCTTAATCCACTACGAGCAGTACTTC. Amino acids: CASSLALIHYEQYF.

The rearrangement uses TRBV5-5 and TRBJ1-3; unclear D gene. Trimming left V 0 bases short and J 1 base short, with 8 bases between. This CDR3 contains 15 residues. Germline values: CDR1 SGHKS, CDR2 YYEKEE (reference sequence). The CDR3, as DNA: TGTGCCAGCAGCTTGGTTGGTCAGTCTGGAAACACCATATATTTT. Translating gives CASSLVGQSGNTIYF.

This chain links TRBV21-1 with TRBJ2-3; TRBD2 is the table's D call, not checked against the DNA. TRBV21-1 is listed as a pseudogene. This CDR3 is built from 17 residues. CDR3 DNA: TGTGCCAGCAGCAAAGAAAAACGTAGCGGATGCACAGATACGCAGTATTTT. Encoded protein: CASSKEKRSGCTDTQYF.

This clone was seen a single time. This chain's CDR3 is CAWSVGRGIYGYTF. CDR3 bases: TGTGCCTGGAGTGTAGGGAGGGGGATCTATGGCTACACCTTC. The chain links TRBV30 to TRBJ1-2, with D perhaps matching TRBD1 (6 bases). The ends were cut back, 0 bases at V and 4 bases at J, with 12 bases in the middle. Germline CDR1 reads GTSNPN; CDR2 reads SVGIG (reference sequence). CDR3 length equals 14 residues.

The gene calls are TRBV6-5 and TRBJ1-1, with unresolved D. CDR3 length equals 10 residues. V lost 9 bases and J 11 bases, leaving 13 bases between the germline ends. Germline loops: CDR1 MNHEY, CDR2 SVGAGI. The CDR3 DNA is TGTGCCAGACCTGAGGTGGTGGCTTTCTTT. It codes for CARPEVVAFF.

The chain carries TRBV30 and TRBJ1-5, with D possibly TRBD1 on 5 matching bases. Trimming cost V 2 bases and J 2 bases, with 7 bases left between them. The CDR3 is 13 residues long. CDR1 is GTSNPN and CDR2 is SVGIG in the germline V gene (reference sequence). The CDR3 sequence is CAWSTGGNQPQHF. The CDR3 coding sequence is TGTGCCTGGAGTACAGGCGGCAATCAGCCCCAGCATTTT.

The chain couples TRBV6-2 or TRBV6-3 to TRBJ2-1, with no clear D. In germline, CDR1 is MNHEY, CDR2 SVGEGT. V lost 2 bases to trimming and J lost 9 bases, with 5 bases between them. CDR3 length equals 11 residues. CDR3 protein: CASSYGVEQFF. CDR3 in DNA: TGTGCCAGCAGTTACGGGGTTGAGCAGTTCTTC.

The table lists this clone with a count of one. The chain carries TRBV28 and TRBJ1-3; TRBD1 matches 7 bases. V was clipped by 3 bases and J by 0 bases; unmatched bases: 8. Germline CDR1 reads MDHEN; CDR2 reads SYDVKM. The CDR3 covers 17 residues. CDR3 nucleotides: TGTGCCAGCAGTTTGTTCTTACAGGGGAACTCTGGAAACACCATATATTTT. Translation gives CASSLFLQGNSGNTIYF.

The chain carries TRBV27 and TRBJ2-7; TRBD1 is a possible D gene (5 bases). Germline V gives CDR1 MNHEY, CDR2 SMNVEV (reference sequence). V lost 0 bases to trimming and J lost 7 bases, with 10 bases between them. CDR3 length: 13 amino acids. The CDR3 nucleotides read TGTGCCAGCAGTTTATCAGGGGCGCGGGAGCAGTACTTC. This sequence encodes CASSLSGAREQYF.